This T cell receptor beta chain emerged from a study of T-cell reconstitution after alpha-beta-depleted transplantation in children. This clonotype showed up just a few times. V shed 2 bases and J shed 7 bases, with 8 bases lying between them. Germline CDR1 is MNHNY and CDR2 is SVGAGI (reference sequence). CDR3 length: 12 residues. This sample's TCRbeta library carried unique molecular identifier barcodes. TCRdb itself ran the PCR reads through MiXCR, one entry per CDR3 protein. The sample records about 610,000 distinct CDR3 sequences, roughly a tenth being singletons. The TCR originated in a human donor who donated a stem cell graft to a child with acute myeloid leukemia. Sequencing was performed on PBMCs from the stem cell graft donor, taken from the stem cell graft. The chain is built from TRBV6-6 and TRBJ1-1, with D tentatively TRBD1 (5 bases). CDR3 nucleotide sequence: TGTGCCAGCAGTTACCCCGACAGTGAAGCTTTCTTT. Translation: CASSYPDSEAFF.